The 27 T cell receptor beta chains below all came from one sample that was sequenced in a study of CD8 T cells in Susac syndrome. RNA totalling roughly 0.5 to 1 ug underwent reverse transcription with random hexamers. MiXCR, applied by TCRdb to the immunoSEQ multiplex PCR reads, yields one record per CDR3 protein. The data show a few hundred thousand distinct CDR3 sequences, 70% to 90% seen once. Sequenced sample: CD8+ T cells from PBMCs. The receptors derive from a human donor with multiple sclerosis.

This chain connects TRBV20-1 to TRBJ2-7; 8 bases map to TRBD2. V lost 1 base and J lost 2; bases outside the gene matches: 10. This CDR3 region has 16 residues. Germline loops: CDR1 DFQATT, CDR2 SNEGSKA (reference sequence). The DNA of the CDR3 is TGCAGTGCTAGAGGGAAGATAGCGGGATATACCTACGAGCAGTACTTC. This gives the protein CSARGKIAGYTYEQYF.

This sequence joins TRBV6-6 and TRBJ2-1; 11 bases match TRBD2. The CDR3 is 16 amino acids. Per germline, CDR1 MNHNY and CDR2 SVGAGI (reference sequence). V lost 6 bases to trimming and J lost 6 bases; unmatched junction nucleotides: 10. The CDR3 loop is CASSHTSGGFGNEQFF. The CDR3 region has the DNA TGTGCCAGCAGCCATACTAGCGGGGGATTTGGCAATGAGCAGTTCTTC.

In its sample, this clonotype was seen once. The chain joins TRBV5-5 to TRBJ2-3, with 7 bases aligning to TRBD2. V lost 4 bases, J lost 0 bases, and 5 bases stayed unmatched. The CDR3 contains 15 residues. Germline V gives CDR1 SGHKS, CDR2 YYEKEE (reference sequence). In DNA form, the CDR3 reads TGTGCCAGCAGCCCCCGGGGGGAGAGCACAGATACGCAGTATTTT. Residues: CASSPRGESTDTQYF.

This sequence joins TRBV19 and TRBJ2-3, with TRBD2 matching 10 bases. The CDR3 consists of 16 residues. V lost 3 bases to trimming and J lost 6 bases; unmatched junction nucleotides: 9. Per the germline V gene, CDR1 is LNHDA and CDR2 is SQIVND (reference sequence). CDR3 protein: CASSMALAGGMDTQYF. Written as DNA, the CDR3 is TGTGCCAGTAGTATGGCATTAGCGGGAGGAATGGATACGCAGTATTTT.

V is TRBV5-1 and J is TRBJ2-7; 7 nucleotides agree with TRBD1. V lost 3 bases and J lost 0; bases outside the gene matches: 9. Germline assignment: CDR1 SGHRS and CDR2 YFSETQ. This CDR3 has 16 residues. Here the CDR3 DNA reads TGCGCCAGCAGCTCTACATGGACAGGAAACTCCTACGAGCAGTACTTC. Translated, it gives CASSSTWTGNSYEQYF.

The chain employs TRBV6-5 and TRBJ1-4, with D perhaps matching TRBD1 (5 bases). Trimming pared 0 bases from V and 5 bases from J, leaving 16 bases between. There are 17 residues in the CDR3. Germline V gives CDR1 MNHEY, CDR2 SVGAGI. The CDR3 here is CASSYSMLGTENEKLFF. CDR3 coding DNA: TGTGCCAGCAGTTACTCGATGTTAGGGACTGAGAATGAAAAACTGTTTTTT.

The chain uses TRBV28 and TRBJ1-5; 9 nucleotides line up with TRBD1. Germline CDR1 MDHEN, CDR2 SYDVKM. V dropped 8 bases and J dropped 2; count of bases not matched to a gene: 4. This CDR3 region has 14 residues. The CDR3 nucleotides read TGTGCCAGCGGGACAGGGCGAGGCAATCAGCCCCAGCATTTT. Translating gives CASGTGRGNQPQHF.

The V and J genes are TRBV7-9 and TRBJ2-3; D ambiguous. The CDR3 contains 14 residues. Germline lookup yields CDR1 SEHNR and CDR2 FQNEAQ (reference sequence). Between the trimmed V and J ends, which lost 4 bases and 5 bases, there was a span of 13 bases. Here the CDR3 DNA reads TGTGCCAGCAGCTCACCCCCCCGAGGAGATACGCAGTATTTT. Its protein product is CASSSPPRGDTQYF.

The rearrangement uses TRBV4-1 and TRBJ1-2; maybe TRBD1 (6 bases). The V and J ends lost 4 bases and 4 bases respectively, with 19 bases between them. This CDR3 contains 16 residues. Germline V gene sequence: CDR1 MGHRA, CDR2 YSYEKL. The CDR3 DNA reads TGCGCCAGCAGCCCTCCCTTTAGGACAGAAGGCTATGGCTACACCTTC. Encoded protein: CASSPPFRTEGYGYTF.

The V and J genes are TRBV27 and TRBJ2-7; the D gene is possibly TRBD1 (6 bases). V dropped 6 bases and J dropped 5 bases, with 17 bases sitting between them. The germline CDR1 and CDR2 sequences are MNHEY and SMNVEV (reference sequence). CDR3 size: 14 residues. As DNA, the CDR3 is TGTGCCAGCAGCCCGTGGGGGCAGGGCCACGAGCAGTACTTC. It codes for CASSPWGQGHEQYF.

J is TRBJ2-3 and V is TRBV7-9; 11 bases map to TRBD2. V lost 5 bases, J lost 0 bases, and 13 bases stayed unmatched. The CDR3 covers 19 residues. The germline V gene encodes CDR1 SEHNR and CDR2 FQNEAQ (reference sequence). The chain's CDR3 is CASSEPASGRLISTDTQYF. The CDR3 DNA reads TGTGCCAGCAGCGAACCCGCTAGCGGGAGGCTTATTAGCACAGATACGCAGTATTTT.

The DNA for the CDR3 is TGTGCCAGGTCCGGGACTAGTGGGGTGTACGAGCAGTACTTC. This translates into CARSGTSGVYEQYF. The chain recombines TRBV18 with TRBJ2-7; 8 bases align to TRBD2. CDR3 length: 14 amino acids. V dropped 9 bases and J dropped 4; count of bases not matched to a gene: 11. Germline loops: CDR1 KGHSH, CDR2 LQKENI.

V is TRBV11-1 and J is TRBJ2-3; 13 nucleotides line up with TRBD2. The CDR3 covers 20 residues. V was clipped by 6 bases and J by 3 bases; unmatched bases: 18. The germline V gene has CDR1 SGHAT and CDR2 FQDESV (reference sequence). The CDR3 nucleotides are TGTGCCAGCAGTCCTCCTCAATGGACTCGACTAGCGGGAGGAACAGATACGCAGTATTTT. It specifies CASSPPQWTRLAGGTDTQYF.

The chain joins TRBV29-1 to TRBJ2-4, with D perhaps matching TRBD1 (6 bases). This CDR3 contains 14 residues. Germline CDR1 reads SQVTM; CDR2 reads ANQGSEA. The V and J ends lost 6 bases and 0 bases respectively, with 12 bases between them. In DNA, the CDR3 is TGCAGCGTGTGGGACACTGTAGCCAAAAACATTCAGTACTTC. It translates to CSVWDTVAKNIQYF.

The rearrangement joins TRBV6-5 to TRBJ2-5, with TRBD1 identical over 8 bases. Trimming cost V 0 bases and J 2 bases; bases outside gene matches: 11. This CDR3 has 18 amino acids. Per germline, CDR1 MNHEY and CDR2 SVGAGI. The CDR3 DNA is TGTGCCAGCAGTTACTCGAGGGTCCCCGGACAGGGACAAGAGACCCAGTACTTC. It is translated as CASSYSRVPGQGQETQYF.

V gene TRBV30 combines with J gene TRBJ1-4; D not certain. Trimming shortened V by 2 bases and J by 6 bases, and 16 bases separated the two germline ends. Germline V gene lookup returns CDR1 GTSNPN and CDR2 SVGIG (reference sequence). There are 15 residues in the CDR3. The CDR3 is CAWSRRRVQDEKLFF. As DNA, the CDR3 is TGTGCCTGGAGTCGGCGCCGTGTCCAGGATGAAAAACTGTTTTTT.

A word on this clonotype: Compared with germline, one end of the junction differs, possibly owing to a read error. V gene TRBV7-7 combines with J gene TRBJ2-1, with 14 positions matching TRBD2. This CDR3 contains 16 residues. Germline assignment: CDR1 SSHAT and CDR2 FNYEAQ (reference sequence). The CDR3 sequence is CASSSGTSGSGDEQFF. The CDR3 DNA sequence: TGTGCTAGCAGCTCTGGGACTAGCGGGAGTGGCGATGAGCAGTTCTTC.

The V call is TRBV29-1, the J call TRBJ2-5, with no clear D. The germline V gene has CDR1 SQVTM and CDR2 ANQGSEA. V lost 3 bases and J 2 bases, leaving 7 bases between the germline ends. This CDR3 is 12 amino acids long. CDR3 loop: CSVDPAQETQYF. The CDR3 nucleotides read TGCAGCGTTGATCCAGCACAAGAGACCCAGTACTTC.

The J gene is TRBJ2-7, the V gene TRBV28, with 11 bases matching TRBD2. Germline CDR1 is MDHEN and CDR2 is SYDVKM. Losses at the gene ends were 2 bases for V and 6 bases for J; bases not matched to a gene: 6. The CDR3 is made up of 15 amino acids. CDR3 coding DNA: TGTGCCAGCAGTTTAGTTAGCGGGAGGGCCTCCGAGCAGTACTTC. It is translated as CASSLVSGRASEQYF.

This clonotype has a handful of counts. The chain employs TRBV20-1 and TRBJ2-7, with D uncertain. V shed 0 bases and J shed 2 bases, with 14 bases lying between them. This CDR3 is built from 15 residues. Germline-derived CDR1 and CDR2 are DFQATT and SNEGSKA (reference sequence). CDR3 nucleotide sequence: TGCAGTGCTAGAGATGACGGCGAGGTAACCTACGAGCAGTACTTC. Its translation is CSARDDGEVTYEQYF.

The CDR3 coding sequence is TGTGCCAGCAGCTCGTACATAGACAGGTCACCCCTCCACTTT. Protein: CASSSYIDRSPLHF. The chain uses TRBV7-2 and TRBJ1-6, with a possible D match to TRBD1 (6 bases). With 4 bases removed from V and 10 bases from J, the gap between germline ends came to 14 bases. CDR1 and CDR2 from the germline V gene are SGHTA and FQGNSA. The CDR3 length is 14 residues.

This chain uses TRBV7-9 with TRBJ1-1; no firm D call. This CDR3 spans 14 amino acids. Germline assignment: CDR1 SEHNR and CDR2 FQNEAQ (reference sequence). V lost 5 bases, J lost 3 bases, and 13 bases lay in between. This chain's CDR3 is CASSQDMRHTEAFF. DNA for the CDR3: TGTGCCAGCAGCCAAGATATGAGGCACACTGAAGCTTTCTTT. Together with reference TRBV7-9 and TRBJ1-1, the CDR3 gives the full variable domain: DTGVSQNPRHKITKRGQNVTFRCDPISEHNRLYWYRQTLGQGPEFLTYFQNEAQLEKSRLLSDRFSAERPKGSFSTLEIQRTEQGDSAMYLCASSQDMRHTEAFFGQGTRLTVV.

The chain recombines TRBV6-5 with TRBJ2-2; the match to TRBD2 covers 8 bases. This CDR3 is built from 15 residues. The V gene end was trimmed by 8 bases and the J gene end by 6 bases; junction bases not matched to a gene: 11. Germline-derived CDR1 and CDR2 are MNHEY and SVGAGI. The CDR3 reads CASGVSAGGSGELFF. CDR3 DNA: TGTGCCAGCGGCGTCAGCGCGGGAGGTTCCGGGGAGCTGTTTTTT.

The CDR3 sequence is CASSLISSGTSGTNEQFF. DNA of the CDR3: TGCGCCAGCAGCTTAATCTCCTCCGGGACTAGCGGGACGAATGAGCAGTTCTTC. This chain connects TRBV5-1 to TRBJ2-1; 13 bases are a match to TRBD2. Germline V gene sequence: CDR1 SGHRS, CDR2 YFSETQ. The CDR3 extends over 18 amino acids. V was pared by 2 bases and J by 7 bases, with 12 bases of the junction left unmatched. Full variable domain (outside the CDR3, taken from reference TRBV5-1 and TRBJ2-1): KAGVTQTPRYLIKTRGQQVTLSCSPISGHRSVSWYQQTPGQGLQFLFEYFSETQRNKGNFPGRFSGRQFSNSRSEMNVSTLELGDSALYLCASSLISSGTSGTNEQFFGPGTRLTVL.

CDR3 DNA: TGTGCCAGCAGTTTTACGGGAGGGCTCGGTGAGCAGTTCTTC. Translating it yields CASSFTGGLGEQFF. This rearrangement joins TRBV27 to TRBJ2-1; 8 bases are shared with TRBD2. CDR1 and CDR2 (germline): MNHEY, SMNVEV (reference sequence). The CDR3 extends over 14 amino acids. Unmatched junction bases numbered 7, after V lost 3 bases and J lost 9 bases.

V usage is TRBV28 and J usage is TRBJ1-1; D not resolved. CDR1 MDHEN and CDR2 SYDVKM come from the germline V gene. This CDR3 region has 15 residues. V was cut by 5 bases and J by 6 bases, with 19 bases left in between. This chain's CDR3 is CASSRARTQDPEAFF. The CDR3 DNA reads as TGTGCCAGCAGTCGAGCCAGGACGCAGGATCCTGAAGCTTTCTTT.

The rearrangement links TRBV5-1 to TRBJ2-7; 13 nucleotides line up with TRBD2. The CDR3 runs to 18 residues. V lost 4 bases, J lost 2 bases, and 12 bases stayed unmatched. Germline lookup yields CDR1 SGHRS and CDR2 YFSETQ. CDR3 sequence: CASSIFGTSGTGTYEQYF. The CDR3 DNA reads as TGCGCCAGCAGCATATTCGGGACTAGCGGGACAGGAACCTACGAGCAGTACTTC. Looking up the rest from reference TRBV5-1 and TRBJ2-7 gives the full variable domain: KAGVTQTPRYLIKTRGQQVTLSCSPISGHRSVSWYQQTPGQGLQFLFEYFSETQRNKGNFPGRFSGRQFSNSRSEMNVSTLELGDSALYLCASSIFGTSGTGTYEQYFGPGTRLTVT.